This T cell receptor beta chain is from a study of long-term antiretroviral therapy in people with HIV. Study-wide results and caveats: The range of CDR3 lengths in HIV repertoires proved narrower than that found in controls. Blood dating 2004 to 2017 may reflect older ART regimens. Clonal expansions arising prior to ART prevailed in the repertoire at every time point.

With regard to this clone: Its target is unknown.

Per the germline V gene, CDR1 is SEHNR and CDR2 is FQNEAQ (reference sequence). V lost 4 bases and J 0 bases, leaving 7 bases between the germline ends. This CDR3 spans 13 amino acids. The samples comprised 1-10 million cryopreserved PBMC ahead of DNA extraction. They ran version v3.0 of the immunoSEQ assay at survey level. Assay: immunoSEQ multiplex PCR; the TCRdb copy retains only in-frame clones and omits some. The data show tens of thousands of clones, over 80% seen once. The receptor comes from a woman between 40 and 55 years old with HIV. The chain combines TRBV7-9 with TRBJ2-7; no clear D gene. This specimen consisted of unsorted PBMCs, obtained 1.2 years after starting antiretroviral therapy. CDR3 coding DNA: TGTGCCAGCAGCTGGGTCAGCTCCTACGAGCAGTACTTC. It encodes CASSWVSSYEQYF.